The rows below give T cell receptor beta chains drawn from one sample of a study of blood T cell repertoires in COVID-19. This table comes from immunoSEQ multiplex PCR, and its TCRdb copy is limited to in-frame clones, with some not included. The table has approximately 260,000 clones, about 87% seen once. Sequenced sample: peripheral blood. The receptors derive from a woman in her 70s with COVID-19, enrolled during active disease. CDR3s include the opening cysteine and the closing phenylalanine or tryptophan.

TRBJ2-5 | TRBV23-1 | CASRPTPGQLQETQYF
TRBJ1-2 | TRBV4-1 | CASSRSTGGTYGYTF
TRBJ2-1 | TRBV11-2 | CASSSGLAGGYEQFF
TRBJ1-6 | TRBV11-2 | CASSLVGQTYNSPLHF
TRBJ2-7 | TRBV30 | CAWSSGIGYEQYF
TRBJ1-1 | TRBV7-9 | CASSLDRETEAFF
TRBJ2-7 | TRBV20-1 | CSASRRGGGIIYEQYF
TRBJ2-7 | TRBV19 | CASSPRRPRQGLGEQYF
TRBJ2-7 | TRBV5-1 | CASSLTSGTGYLYEQYF
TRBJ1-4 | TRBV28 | CASSPAGQGQEKLFF
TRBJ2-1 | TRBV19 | CASSITGTSGSNEQFF
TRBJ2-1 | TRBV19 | CASSTSGTSASEQFF
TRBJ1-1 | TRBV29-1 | CSVDTGTGGFSFF